This T cell receptor (beta chain) emerged from a study of shared clonotypes between healthy human individuals. On the study more broadly: CD4 naive and CD4 memory each took three plates per donor, while CD8 naive took two and CD8 memory one. The study, taken as a whole, reports: It was only blood that was sampled, and tissue repertoires likely differ.

Genomic DNA of each subset was evenly split across several immunoSEQ plates. The sorted-subset replicate PCRs were given around 200 ng DNA, which is approximately 30,000 T cell genomes. This table comes from immunoSEQ multiplex PCR, and its TCRdb copy is limited to in-frame clones, with some not included. This table holds 2 million to 2.5 million clones, 90% to 95% found once. With respect to this clone: Its target is unknown.

The CDR3 covers 16 residues. The chain recombines TRBV1 with TRBJ1-1. TRBV1 is an annotated pseudogene. Source material: naive CD4+ T cells sorted from blood. Described subset: CD45RA+ positively selected. The receptor was derived from a man between 18 and 35 years old in good health. CDR3 bases: TGCACCAGCAGCGATCGGGAGGGGCCGGCTAAGGCTGAAGCTTTCTTT. Translating gives CTSSDREGPAKAEAFF.